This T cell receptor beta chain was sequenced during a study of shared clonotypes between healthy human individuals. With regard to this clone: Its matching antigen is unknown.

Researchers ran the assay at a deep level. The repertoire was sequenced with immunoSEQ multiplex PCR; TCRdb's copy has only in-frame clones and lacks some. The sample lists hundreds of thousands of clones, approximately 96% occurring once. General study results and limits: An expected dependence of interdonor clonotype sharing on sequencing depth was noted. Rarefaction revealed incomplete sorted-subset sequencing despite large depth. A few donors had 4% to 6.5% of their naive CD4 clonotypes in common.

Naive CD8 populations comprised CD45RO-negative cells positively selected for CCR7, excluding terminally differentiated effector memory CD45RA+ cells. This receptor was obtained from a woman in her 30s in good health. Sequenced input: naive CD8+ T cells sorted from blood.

The CDR3 bases are TGTGCCAGCAGCCAAGGGTCTACTGGACGCCAGAACACTGAAGCTTTCTTT. Its translation: CASSQGSTGRQNTEAFF. The J gene is TRBJ1-1, the V gene TRBV4-2; D gene unclear. In germline, CDR1 is LGHNA, CDR2 YNFKEQ. The V end lost 1 base, the J end lost 1 base, and 16 bases lay between the germline ends. This CDR3 is 17 amino acids long.